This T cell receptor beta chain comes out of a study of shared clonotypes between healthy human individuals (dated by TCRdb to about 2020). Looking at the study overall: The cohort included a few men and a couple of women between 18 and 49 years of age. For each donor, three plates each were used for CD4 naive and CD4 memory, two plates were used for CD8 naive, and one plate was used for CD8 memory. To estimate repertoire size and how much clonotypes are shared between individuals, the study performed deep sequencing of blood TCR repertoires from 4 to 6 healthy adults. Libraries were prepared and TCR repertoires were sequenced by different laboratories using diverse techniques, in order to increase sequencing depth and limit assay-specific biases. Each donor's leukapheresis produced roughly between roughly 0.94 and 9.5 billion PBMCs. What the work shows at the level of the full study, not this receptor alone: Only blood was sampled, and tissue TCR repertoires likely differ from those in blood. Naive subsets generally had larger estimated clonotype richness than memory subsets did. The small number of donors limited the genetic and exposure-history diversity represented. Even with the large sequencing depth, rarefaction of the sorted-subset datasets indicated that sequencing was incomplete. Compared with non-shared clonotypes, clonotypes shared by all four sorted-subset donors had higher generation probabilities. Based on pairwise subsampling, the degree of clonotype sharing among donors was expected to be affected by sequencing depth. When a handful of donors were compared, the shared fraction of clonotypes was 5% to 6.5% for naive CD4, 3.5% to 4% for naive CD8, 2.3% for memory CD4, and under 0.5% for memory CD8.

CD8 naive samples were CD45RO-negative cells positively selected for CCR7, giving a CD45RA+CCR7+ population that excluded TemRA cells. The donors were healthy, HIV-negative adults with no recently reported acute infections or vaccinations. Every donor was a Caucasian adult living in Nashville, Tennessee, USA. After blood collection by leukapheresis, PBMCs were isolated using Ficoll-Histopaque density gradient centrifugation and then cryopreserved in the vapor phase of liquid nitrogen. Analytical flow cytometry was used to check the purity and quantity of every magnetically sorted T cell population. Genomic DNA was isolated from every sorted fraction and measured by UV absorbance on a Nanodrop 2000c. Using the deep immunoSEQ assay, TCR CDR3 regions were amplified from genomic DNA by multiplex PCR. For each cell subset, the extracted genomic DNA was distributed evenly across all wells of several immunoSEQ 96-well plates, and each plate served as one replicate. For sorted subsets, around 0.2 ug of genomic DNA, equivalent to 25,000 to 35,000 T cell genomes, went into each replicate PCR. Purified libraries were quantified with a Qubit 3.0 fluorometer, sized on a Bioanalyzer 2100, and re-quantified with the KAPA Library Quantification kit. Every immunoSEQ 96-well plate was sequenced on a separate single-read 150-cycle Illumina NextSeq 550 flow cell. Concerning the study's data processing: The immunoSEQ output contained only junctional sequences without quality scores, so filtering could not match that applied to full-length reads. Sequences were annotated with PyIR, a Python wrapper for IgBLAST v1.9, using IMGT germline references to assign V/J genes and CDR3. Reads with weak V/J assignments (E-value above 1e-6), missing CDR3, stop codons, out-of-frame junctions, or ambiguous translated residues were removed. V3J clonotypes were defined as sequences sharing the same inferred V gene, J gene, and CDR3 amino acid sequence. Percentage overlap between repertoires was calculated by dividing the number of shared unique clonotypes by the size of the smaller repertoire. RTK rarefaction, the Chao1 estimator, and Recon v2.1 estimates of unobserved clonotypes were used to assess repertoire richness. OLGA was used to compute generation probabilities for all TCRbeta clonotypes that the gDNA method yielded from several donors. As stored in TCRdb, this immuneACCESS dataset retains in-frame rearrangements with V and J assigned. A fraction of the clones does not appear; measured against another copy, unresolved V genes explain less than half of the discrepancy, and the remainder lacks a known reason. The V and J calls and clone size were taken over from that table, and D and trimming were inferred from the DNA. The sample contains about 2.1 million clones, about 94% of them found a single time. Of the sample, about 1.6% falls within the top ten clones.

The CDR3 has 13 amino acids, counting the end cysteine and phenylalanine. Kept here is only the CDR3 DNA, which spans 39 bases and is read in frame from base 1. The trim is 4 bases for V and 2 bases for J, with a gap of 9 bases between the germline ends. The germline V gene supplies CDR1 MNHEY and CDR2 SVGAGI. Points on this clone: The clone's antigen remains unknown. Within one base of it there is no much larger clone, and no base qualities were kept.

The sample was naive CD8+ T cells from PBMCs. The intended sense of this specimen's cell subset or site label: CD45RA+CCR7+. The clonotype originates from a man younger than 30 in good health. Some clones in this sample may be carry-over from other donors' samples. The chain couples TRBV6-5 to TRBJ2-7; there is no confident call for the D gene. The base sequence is TGTGCCAGCAGTTTAACCTGGGCCTACGAGCAGTACTTC. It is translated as CASSLTWAYEQYF.